The clone carrying this T cell receptor (beta chain) was counted a few times. Its antigen remains unknown. Sample treatment: oral pan-JAK inhibitor, 5-10 mg twice daily. This entry is derived from a study of CD8+ T cells in alopecia areata. The CDR3 runs 16 residues. The V gene lost 3 bases and the J gene lost 0 bases, with 13 bases spanning the gap. The germline gives CDR1 SGHDT, CDR2 YYEEEE. RNA was isolated and reverse transcribed to cDNA, the sequencing template. Sequencing was performed with immunoSEQ multiplex PCR; in TCRdb, only in-frame clones are kept and a portion is missing. Found here are under 110,000 clones, 60% of them singletons; the top ten hold less than 20%. Study results and limitations: Scalp repertoires also include resident alphabeta T cells from normal skin.

The sequenced sample was CD8+ T cells sorted from blood, obtained between weeks 55 and 65, from a patient treated with tofacitinib. This TCR came from a human donor with alopecia areata. V gene TRBV5-6 combines with J gene TRBJ1-5; maybe TRBD1 (6 bases). CDR3 region: CASSSMTGHSNQPQHF. As DNA, the CDR3 is TGTGCCAGCAGCTCAATGACAGGTCATAGCAATCAGCCCCAGCATTTT.